Presented here are 16 T cell receptor beta chains from one specimen sequenced in a study of shared clonotypes between healthy human individuals. Assay used: immunoSEQ multiplex PCR; TCRdb lists only in-frame clones, some missing. The table lists about 2.4 million clones, approximately 93% of them singletons. Sequences were obtained from naive CD4+ T cells from PBMCs. Specified subset: CD45RA+ positively selected. The source is a man between 18 and 35 years old in good health. Some clones in this sample may be carry-over from other donors' samples.

This chain connects TRBV5-1 to TRBJ1-1; D unclear. Germline values: CDR1 SGHRS, CDR2 YFSETQ. The CDR3 length is 14 residues. V shed 5 bases and J shed 8 bases, with 19 bases lying between them. The CDR3 sequence: CASRFVPNYLEAFF. The CDR3, as DNA: TGCGCCAGCAGATTTGTCCCAAATTATTTAGAAGCTTTCTTT. Full variable domain (missing parts from reference TRBV5-1 and TRBJ1-1): KAGVTQTPRYLIKTRGQQVTLSCSPISGHRSVSWYQQTPGQGLQFLFEYFSETQRNKGNFPGRFSGRQFSNSRSEMNVSTLELGDSALYLCASRFVPNYLEAFFGQGTRLTVV.

For this clone: In the same sample, other DNA sequences code for this CDR3. The chain carries TRBV7-2 and TRBJ2-3; D is ambiguous. The CDR3 length is 12 residues. CDR1 is SGHTA and CDR2 is FQGNSA in the germline V gene. Trimming pared 2 bases from V and 6 bases from J, leaving 6 bases between. CDR3: CASSLLGDTQYF. For the CDR3, the DNA is TGTGCCAGCAGCTTACTAGGGGATACGCAGTATTTT.

The V call is TRBV6-1, the J call TRBJ1-3; tentatively, D is TRBD1 (6 bases). Trimming pared 0 bases from V and 1 base from J, leaving 10 bases between. The CDR3 loop spans 16 amino acids. Germline CDR1 and CDR2: MNHNS and SASEGT. The CDR3 here is CASSEALTGSGNTIYF. The CDR3 DNA reads TGTGCCAGCAGTGAAGCATTAACAGGGTCTGGAAACACCATATATTTT.

Concerning this clone: This specimen includes other DNA sequences encoding the same CDR3. J is TRBJ1-2 and V is TRBV28, with D unresolved. This CDR3 comprises 12 residues. The V end lost 5 bases, the J end lost 2 bases, and 6 bases lay between the germline ends. The germline V gene has CDR1 MDHEN and CDR2 SYDVKM. In DNA, the CDR3 is TGTGCCAGCAGTCGGCTCAACTATGGCTACACCTTC. Amino acid sequence: CASSRLNYGYTF.

The chain joins TRBV5-1 to TRBJ2-5; D may be TRBD2 (5 bases). The CDR3 consists of 15 residues. V lost 3 bases and J 4 bases, leaving 16 bases between the germline ends. In germline, CDR1 is SGHRS, CDR2 YFSETQ. The CDR3 here is CASSSLEGTGETQYF. As DNA, the CDR3 is TGCGCCAGCAGCTCCCTTGAGGGAACGGGAGAGACCCAGTACTTC. Full variable domain (missing parts from reference TRBV5-1 and TRBJ2-5): KAGVTQTPRYLIKTRGQQVTLSCSPISGHRSVSWYQQTPGQGLQFLFEYFSETQRNKGNFPGRFSGRQFSNSRSEMNVSTLELGDSALYLCASSSLEGTGETQYFGPGTRLLVL.

The rearrangement uses TRBV5-1 and TRBJ1-3; a possible D gene is TRBD1 (5 bases). The CDR3 is 15 amino acids. Deletions cut 0 bases from V and 8 bases from J, with 15 bases between. CDR1 and CDR2 (germline): SGHRS, YFSETQ. CDR3 loop: CASSLGAGRLDTIYF. Written as DNA, the CDR3 is TGCGCCAGCAGCTTGGGTGCAGGGCGGTTAGACACCATATATTTT.

This chain links TRBV18 with TRBJ1-2; D not certain. Trimming removed 3 bases from V and 6 bases from J, with 17 bases in between. CDR1 and CDR2 (germline): KGHSH, LQKENI. CDR3 length equals 15 residues. The CDR3 DNA reads as TGTGCCAGCTCACCGCTTGGGGAGATCGGTGATGGCTACACCTTC. Translation gives CASSPLGEIGDGYTF.

V is TRBV19 and J is TRBJ2-7; D is possibly TRBD2 (6 bases). V lost 5 bases, J lost 7 bases, and 18 bases lay in between. CDR3 length: 14 residues. Germline V gene sequence: CDR1 LNHDA, CDR2 SQIVND (reference sequence). DNA for the CDR3: TGTGCCAGTAGTGGTCTCCCCGGAGGGCGGGAGCAGTACTTC. Translating gives CASSGLPGGREQYF. The full variable domain, completed using reference TRBV19 and TRBJ2-7, is DGGITQSPKYLFRKEGQNVTLSCEQNLNHDAMYWYRQDPGQGLRLIYYSQIVNDFQKGDIAEGYSVSREKKESFPLTVTSAQKNPTAFYLCASSGLPGGREQYFGPGTRLTVT.

The chain joins TRBV5-1 to TRBJ2-1; 11 nucleotides align to TRBD2. The CDR3 covers 15 residues. Germline trimming cut 3 bases from V and 4 bases from J; bases unmatched to any gene: 3. Germline CDR1 and CDR2: SGHRS and YFSETQ. In DNA, the CDR3 is TGCGCCAGCAGCTACCTAGCGGGAGGTTACAATGAGCAGTTCTTC. It is translated as CASSYLAGGYNEQFF. The whole variable domain, remainder taken from reference TRBV5-1 and TRBJ2-1, is KAGVTQTPRYLIKTRGQQVTLSCSPISGHRSVSWYQQTPGQGLQFLFEYFSETQRNKGNFPGRFSGRQFSNSRSEMNVSTLELGDSALYLCASSYLAGGYNEQFFGPGTRLTVL.

The chain is built from TRBV5-4 and TRBJ1-4; weak D call: TRBD1 (5 bases). V gave up 1 base and J gave up 2 bases, with 9 bases separating them. In germline, CDR1 is SGHNT, CDR2 YYREEE (reference sequence). The CDR3 is made up of 15 amino acids. The CDR3 sequence is CASSLSAGTNEKLFF. DNA of the CDR3: TGTGCCAGCAGCTTGTCGGCAGGGACTAATGAAAAACTGTTTTTT.

The chain uses TRBV19 and TRBJ1-1, with a tentative D call TRBD1 (5 bases). CDR3 length: 15 amino acids. Germline values: CDR1 LNHDA, CDR2 SQIVND (reference sequence). Trimming shortened V by 0 bases and J by 4 bases, and 12 bases separated the two germline ends. CDR3 region: CASSIDLRGGTEAFF. The CDR3 region has the DNA TGTGCCAGTAGTATAGATCTCCGGGGCGGCACTGAAGCTTTCTTT.

The rearrangement links TRBV28 to TRBJ2-3, with D possibly TRBD2 on 5 matching bases. V gave up 4 bases and J gave up 3 bases, with 8 bases separating them. Germline V gene lookup returns CDR1 MDHEN and CDR2 SYDVKM. This CDR3 contains 13 residues. The CDR3 nucleotides are TGTGCCAGCAGTTCGAGGGCAACAGATACGCAGTATTTT. Translating gives CASSSRATDTQYF.

This clone was counted a few times. The chain combines TRBV11-3 with TRBJ2-7; the D gene is possibly TRBD2 (5 bases). Germline-derived CDR1 and CDR2 are SGHNT and YENEEA. Trimming left V 0 bases short and J 6 bases short, with 9 bases between. This CDR3 has 13 amino acids. The CDR3 nucleotides read TGTGCCAGCAGCTTAGATGGTGCGGGCGAGCAGTACTTC. This codes for CASSLDGAGEQYF.

The chain couples TRBV6-5 to TRBJ1-2, with 7 bases aligning to TRBD1. The CDR3 runs 16 residues. The trim removed 0 bases at V and 8 bases at J, leaving 12 bases unmatched. Germline-derived CDR1 and CDR2 are MNHEY and SVGAGI. This CDR3 is CASSYSAQGGAGGYTF. For the CDR3, the DNA is TGTGCCAGCAGTTACTCGGCTCAGGGGGGGGCTGGCGGCTACACCTTC.

The chain is built from TRBV7-2 and TRBJ1-2, with 7 bases that match TRBD1. The CDR3 spans 15 residues. Germline V gene data show CDR1 as SGHTA and CDR2 as FQGNSA. With V trimmed by 7 bases and J by 8 bases, 16 bases remained unmatched. CDR3 loop: CASTLSTQTGSGYTF. Written as DNA, the CDR3 is TGTGCCAGCACCCTTAGTACCCAGACAGGGAGCGGCTACACCTTC.

This chain joins TRBV6-5 and TRBJ2-3; 9 bases map to TRBD1. Per germline, CDR1 MNHEY and CDR2 SVGAGI. This CDR3 has 15 amino acids. The V and J ends lost 0 bases and 6 bases, in that order; junction bases with no gene match: 4. The CDR3 spells CASSYSGTGKDTQYF. Here the CDR3 DNA reads TGTGCCAGCAGTTACTCCGGGACAGGGAAGGATACGCAGTATTTT.